This record covers a single T cell receptor (beta chain). This specimen comes from a study of CD8 T cells in Susac syndrome. Reverse transcription of about 0.5 to 1 ug RNA was carried out with random hexamers. Amplification of TCR beta CDR3 by immunoSEQ multiplex PCR spanned 54 Vbeta and 13 Jbeta. TCRdb re-called the immunoSEQ multiplex PCR reads with MiXCR, one entry per CDR3 protein. The sample lists roughly 80,000 distinct CDR3 sequences, just under 95% occurring once. The V gene lost 3 bases and the J gene lost 6 bases, with 27 bases spanning the gap. Germline CDR1 and CDR2: SGDLS and YYNGEE. The CDR3 runs 18 residues.

Source material: CD8+ T cells from PBMCs. This TCR came from a human donor in good health. The chain carries TRBV9 and TRBJ1-2; tentatively, D is TRBD1 (5 bases). For the CDR3, the DNA is TGTGCCAGCAGCGCCACGACCTCCACCCGGGACGGCGTCGATGGCTACACCTTC. Amino acids: CASSATTSTRDGVDGYTF.